What follows are 18 T cell receptor beta chains derived from one specimen sequenced in a study of T cell responses to AZD1222 COVID-19 vaccine. Profiled with immunoSEQ multiplex PCR; TCRdb holds only in-frame clones, not every one. This sample has 130,000 or so clones; about 94% occur once, and the top ten carry roughly 6.6%. The sample consisted of peripheral blood, taken on day 0 of AZD1222 vaccination. Receptor source: an adult in good health.

The chain has TRBV4-1 and TRBJ2-7; tentatively, D is TRBD2 (5 bases). Germline CDR1 and CDR2: MGHRA and YSYEKL. Trimming removed 1 base from V and 2 bases from J, with 9 bases in between. The CDR3 is 14 residues long. CDR3 sequence (DNA): TGCGCCAGCAGCCAAGTCCTACTAGCCTACGAGCAGTACTTC. Its protein is CASSQVLLAYEQYF.

The CDR3 reads CASSTRPGQGNTIYF. The CDR3 DNA sequence: TGTGCCAGTAGTACGAGACCGGGACAGGGAAACACCATATATTTT. V is TRBV19 and J is TRBJ1-3, with 7 bases aligning to TRBD1. The CDR3 runs 15 residues. CDR1 and CDR2 (germline): LNHDA, SQIVND (reference sequence). The V and J ends lost 4 bases and 4 bases, in that order; junction bases with no gene match: 7.

This clone was counted a single time. This chain uses TRBV6-2 or TRBV6-3 with TRBJ1-3; no clear D gene. This CDR3 has 14 residues. CDR1 is MNHEY and CDR2 is SVGEGT in the germline V gene. V lost 3 bases and J 1 base, leaving 7 bases between the germline ends. CDR3: CASSYRSSGNTIYF. The CDR3 DNA follows: TGTGCCAGCAGTTATCGCAGTTCTGGAAACACCATATATTTT.

The chain has TRBV28 and TRBJ2-5; 13 nucleotides match TRBD2. The CDR3 totals 15 residues. Per the germline V gene, CDR1 is MDHEN and CDR2 is SYDVKM. V shed 5 bases and J 4 bases; nucleotides not matched to a gene: 4. In nucleotides, the CDR3 is TGTGCCAGCAGTCCCGGACTAGCGGGAGTAGAGACCCAGTACTTC. Its protein is CASSPGLAGVETQYF.

The chain employs TRBV6-5 and TRBJ2-7, with D unclear. The length of the CDR3 is 14 residues. Germline CDR1 reads MNHEY; CDR2 reads SVGAGI. V was pared by 1 base and J by 5 bases, with 12 bases between. The CDR3 region has the DNA TGTGCCAGCAGTTACTACCCGACTCAACACGAGCAGTACTTC. This encodes CASSYYPTQHEQYF.

The chain employs TRBV6-5 and TRBJ1-2; D may be TRBD1 (6 bases). V dropped 6 bases and J dropped 1 base, with 12 bases sitting between them. The CDR3 extends over 14 amino acids. Germline values: CDR1 MNHEY, CDR2 SVGAGI. CDR3 in DNA: TGTGCCAGCAGGATGCAGGGGATTAACTATGGCTACACCTTC. As protein: CASRMQGINYGYTF.

The chain joins TRBV27 to TRBJ2-3; no definite D call. Germline V CDR1 and CDR2: MNHEY, SMNVEV (reference sequence). V lost 5 bases, J lost 3 bases, and 6 bases lay in between. The CDR3 runs 12 residues. The CDR3 sequence: CASSPSTDTQYF. CDR3 sequence (DNA): TGTGCCAGCAGTCCCTCGACAGATACGCAGTATTTT.

The chain is built from TRBV9 and TRBJ2-3; 8 bases agree with TRBD1. The CDR3 length is 18 residues. CDR1 SGDLS and CDR2 YYNGEE come from the germline V gene. J gave up 2 bases and V 0 bases, and 11 bases lay outside the gene matches. CDR3 sequence reads: CASSVEGGTGSLTDTQYF. CDR3 coding DNA: TGTGCCAGCAGCGTAGAAGGTGGGACAGGATCCCTCACAGATACGCAGTATTTT.

The chain combines TRBV6-1 with TRBJ1-2; tentative D call: TRBD1 (5 bases). The CDR3 sequence is 14 residues long. CDR1 and CDR2 (germline): MNHNS, SASEGT. Trimming removed 2 bases from V and 8 bases from J, with 15 bases in between. In DNA, the CDR3 is TGTGCCAGCAGTGAATTTAGGACAATATACGGCTACACCTTC. Encoded protein: CASSEFRTIYGYTF.

This clone was picked up one time. The chain combines TRBV27 with TRBJ2-7; D unresolved. Germline assignment: CDR1 MNHEY and CDR2 SMNVEV (reference sequence). This CDR3 spans 14 amino acids. V was cut by 4 bases and J by 3 bases, with 13 bases left in between. CDR3 region: CASSSSIRNYEQYF. DNA for the CDR3: TGTGCCAGCAGTTCCTCTATAAGGAACTACGAGCAGTACTTC.

The chain has TRBV6-2 or TRBV6-3 and TRBJ2-3; maybe TRBD2 (5 bases). The CDR3 is 12 residues long. The V end lost 5 bases, the J end lost 6 bases, and 9 bases lay between the germline ends. CDR1 and CDR2 (germline): MNHEY, SVGEGT. CDR3 amino acids: CASSGLSDTQYF. Written as DNA, the CDR3 is TGTGCCAGCAGTGGACTCTCGGATACGCAGTATTTT.

This clone occurred a few times. V and J are TRBV27 and TRBJ1-3, with D unclear. The CDR3 covers 14 residues. Germline V gene lookup returns CDR1 MNHEY and CDR2 SMNVEV (reference sequence). V was cut by 2 bases and J by 8 bases, with 13 bases left in between. The CDR3 DNA sequence: TGTGCCAGCAGTTTAAAGGCCCAAGTGGACACCATATATTTT. As protein: CASSLKAQVDTIYF.

The chain recombines TRBV5-5 with TRBJ2-3; possible D gene TRBD2, 6 bases. With 4 bases removed from V and 4 bases from J, the gap between germline ends came to 19 bases. The CDR3 has 16 residues. Germline loops: CDR1 SGHKS, CDR2 YYEKEE (reference sequence). CDR3 nucleotide sequence: TGTGCCAGCAGCCGGGGGATGGGGGGAGTGGCAGATACGCAGTATTTT. Its protein is CASSRGMGGVADTQYF.

This clone has more than one count but fewer than ten. The V and J genes are TRBV10-1 and TRBJ2-7, with D possibly matching TRBD1 (6 bases). Germline V gene data show CDR1 as WNHNN and CDR2 as SYGVQD (reference sequence). The CDR3 contains 14 residues. V lost 3 bases and J 3 bases, leaving 12 bases between the germline ends. Here the CDR3 reads CASSERQGNYEQYF. The CDR3 DNA sequence: TGCGCCAGCAGTGAAAGGCAGGGGAACTACGAGCAGTACTTC.

The genes are TRBV7-8 and TRBJ2-7; the D gene is possibly TRBD2 (5 bases). The CDR3 extends over 15 amino acids. Trimming pared 3 bases from V and 3 bases from J, leaving 15 bases between. Germline assignment: CDR1 SGHVS and CDR2 FQNEAQ. CDR3 DNA: TGTGCCAGCAGCTTGGCTAGCAAGGGCTTCTACGAGCAGTACTTC. Translation gives CASSLASKGFYEQYF.

This chain connects TRBV13 to TRBJ1-1; no reliable D call. Trimming pared 5 bases from V and 8 bases from J, leaving 15 bases between. The CDR3 consists of 13 residues. Germline assignment: CDR1 PRHDT and CDR2 FYEKMQ (reference sequence). Written as DNA, the CDR3 is TGTGCCAGCAGCGACAATGGACTTGTGGAAGCTTTCTTT. Translated, it gives CASSDNGLVEAFF. The full variable domain, in which reference TRBV13 and TRBJ1-1 provide the parts outside the CDR3, is AAGVIQSPRHLIKEKRETATLKCYPIPRHDTVYWYQQGPGQDPQFLISFYEKMQSDKGSIPDRFSAQQFSDYHSELNMSSLELGDSALYFCASSDNGLVEAFFGQGTRLTVV.

The chain has TRBV9 and TRBJ2-2, with unresolved D. V was shortened by 0 bases and J by 6 bases, with 15 bases between the two germline ends. The CDR3 contains 16 residues. Germline V gene lookup returns CDR1 SGDLS and CDR2 YYNGEE. For the CDR3, the DNA is TGTGCCAGCAGCGTAGACCTCGGACGAGTATCCGGGGAGCTGTTTTTT. Amino acid sequence: CASSVDLGRVSGELFF.

This chain links TRBV18 with TRBJ2-3; 8 bases fit TRBD2. Losses at the gene ends were 8 bases for V and 9 bases for J; bases not matched to a gene: 13. CDR1 KGHSH and CDR2 LQKENI come from the germline V gene. The CDR3 loop spans 14 amino acids. CDR3 amino acids: CASLVREGDSTQYF. The CDR3 DNA sequence: TGTGCCAGCCTCGTCCGGGAGGGCGACTCCACGCAGTATTTT. Based on the CDR3 plus reference TRBV18 and TRBJ2-3, the full variable domain is NAGVMQNPRHLVRRRGQEARLRCSPMKGHSHVYWYRQLPEEGLKFMVYLQKENIIDESGMPKERFSAEFPKEGPSILRIQQVVRGDSAAYFCASLVREGDSTQYFGPGTRLTVL.